The 20 T cell receptor beta chains reported below all come from one sample, sequenced in a study of blood T cell repertoires in COVID-19. Only in-frame clones appear in the TCRdb table, and some are missing; sequencing was by immunoSEQ multiplex PCR. The sample lists some 190,000 clones; about four fifths were seen once. The sample was peripheral blood. These receptors all come from a woman between 55 and 75 years old with COVID-19, enrolled during active disease.

This clone has more than one count but fewer than ten. The chain couples TRBV2 to TRBJ1-6, with TRBD1 matching over 10 bases. CDR1 and CDR2 from the germline V gene are SNHLY and FYNNEI. The CDR3 loop spans 16 amino acids. J gave up 9 bases and V 1 base, and 6 bases lay outside the gene matches. As DNA, the CDR3 is TGTGCCAGCAGTGAAGTCGGGACAGGGGCCGGTTCACCCCTCCACTTT. This codes for CASSEVGTGAGSPLHF.

This chain links TRBV6-5 with TRBJ2-3, with TRBD1 identical over 8 bases. This CDR3 is built from 12 residues. Germline trimming cut 5 bases from V and 6 bases from J; bases unmatched to any gene: 1. Germline V gives CDR1 MNHEY, CDR2 SVGAGI. CDR3 sequence: CASSRQGDTQYF. The CDR3 coding sequence is TGTGCCAGCAGTAGACAGGGGGATACGCAGTATTTT.

The chain links TRBV28 to TRBJ1-6, with 9 nucleotides matching TRBD1. The germline gives CDR1 MDHEN, CDR2 SYDVKM. The CDR3 length is 16 residues. V shed 5 bases and J 6 bases; nucleotides not matched to a gene: 8. The CDR3 coding sequence is TGTGCCAGCAGTCCCGTCGCGGGACAGGGTAATTCACCCCTCCACTTT. It yields the protein CASSPVAGQGNSPLHF.

The V call is TRBV10-3, the J call TRBJ2-7; 9 nucleotides line up with TRBD1. CDR3 length equals 14 residues. V was clipped by 11 bases and J by 5 bases; unmatched bases: 13. In germline, CDR1 is ENHRY, CDR2 SYGVKD. The CDR3 bases are TGTGCCCCTCACCGGGACAGGGCCGCCCACGAGCAGTACGTC. Translated: CAPHRDRAAHEQYV.

This chain joins TRBV10-3 and TRBJ2-3; D is uncertain. The CDR3 runs to 12 residues. V lost 4 bases, J lost 2 bases, and 4 bases lay in between. CDR1 is ENHRY, CDR2 SYGVKD, per germline. CDR3 residues: CAISGYTDTQYF. The CDR3 DNA is TGTGCCATCAGTGGCTACACAGATACGCAGTATTTT.

Comments on this clone: Compared with germline, one end of the junction differs, possibly owing to a read error. The chain joins TRBV28 to TRBJ1-1, with unresolved D. This CDR3 region has 10 residues. The germline gives CDR1 MDHEN, CDR2 SYDVKM. The CDR3 region has the DNA TGTGCCAGCGCAAGAAAAAGTCGGGACTTT. Its translation: CASARKSRDF.

The rearrangement links TRBV6-1 to TRBJ1-2; tentatively, D is TRBD1 (6 bases). The CDR3 extends over 14 amino acids. Trimming took off 2 bases at V and 8 bases at J, with 15 bases between the two ends. Germline V gives CDR1 MNHNS, CDR2 SASEGT. CDR3 DNA: TGTGCCAGCAGTGAACAGGGGACCTCCGGGGGCTACACCTTC. It is translated as CASSEQGTSGGYTF.

V gene TRBV29-1 combines with J gene TRBJ2-2; D might be TRBD2 (6 bases). In germline, CDR1 is SQVTM, CDR2 ANQGSEA. This CDR3 has 15 amino acids. The V end lost 4 bases, the J end lost 1 base, and 13 bases lay between the germline ends. The CDR3: CSVAPGVWNTGELFF. CDR3 DNA sequence: TGCAGCGTTGCCCCGGGGGTCTGGAACACCGGGGAGCTGTTTTTT.

In its sample, this clone was seen once. The V and J genes are TRBV28 and TRBJ1-2, with a weak D call TRBD1 (6 bases). With 5 bases removed from V and 4 bases from J, the gap between germline ends came to 14 bases. CDR3 length equals 14 residues. CDR1 is MDHEN and CDR2 is SYDVKM in the germline V gene. The chain's CDR3 is CASSPPGQAYGYTF. The CDR3 nucleotides read TGTGCCAGCAGTCCACCGGGACAAGCCTATGGCTACACCTTC.

The CDR3 spells CASSQASIYEQYF. The CDR3 DNA sequence: TGTGCCAGCAGTCAGGCTTCTATCTACGAGCAGTACTTC. The rearrangement joins TRBV6-5 to TRBJ2-7; D is uncertain. The CDR3 contains 13 residues. Trimming took off 5 bases at V and 3 bases at J, with 11 bases between the two ends. Germline assignment: CDR1 MNHEY and CDR2 SVGAGI.

This chain joins TRBV7-9 and TRBJ2-1, with 7 bases that match TRBD2. The CDR3 covers 14 residues. V was pared by 1 base and J by 8 bases, with 5 bases of the junction left unmatched. Germline CDR1 reads SEHNR; CDR2 reads FQNEAQ (reference sequence). CDR3: CASSLEGLVDEQFF. As DNA, the CDR3 is TGTGCCAGCAGCTTAGAAGGACTAGTCGATGAGCAGTTCTTC.

The J gene is TRBJ1-6, the V gene TRBV5-6; D remains unclear. V lost 0 bases to trimming and J lost 8 bases, with 12 bases between them. Per the germline V gene, CDR1 is SGHDT and CDR2 is YYEEEE. The CDR3 contains 15 residues. The CDR3 DNA reads TGTGCCAGCAGCTTGGAGACTGTTTCGGATTCACCCCTCCACTTT. This sequence encodes CASSLETVSDSPLHF. Drawing the rest from reference TRBV5-6 and TRBJ1-6, the complete variable domain is DAGVTQSPTHLIKTRGQQVTLRCSPKSGHDTVSWYQQALGQGPQFIFQYYEEEERQRGNFPDRFSGHQFPNYSSELNVNALLLGDSALYLCASSLETVSDSPLHFGNGTRLTVT.

This clone was recorded a few times. V and J are TRBV2 and TRBJ2-3, with 9 bases that match TRBD1. This CDR3 has 16 residues. Germline V gives CDR1 SNHLY, CDR2 FYNNEI. V was pared by 6 bases and J by 4 bases, with 11 bases of the junction left unmatched. The CDR3 DNA reads TGTGCCAGCAGGACAGGACAGGGGAATGTTCCAGATACGCAGTATTTT. It codes for CASRTGQGNVPDTQYF.

The chain recombines TRBV11-2 with TRBJ1-3; possibly TRBD1 for D (6 bases). Germline V gene lookup returns CDR1 SGHAT and CDR2 FQNNGV. The CDR3 is 17 residues long. Deletions cut 3 bases from V and 2 bases from J, with 17 bases between. This chain's CDR3 is CASSLGVTGITGNTIYF. CDR3 DNA sequence: TGTGCCAGCAGCTTGGGGGTCACAGGGATCACTGGAAACACCATATATTTT.

The CDR3, as DNA: TGTGCCAGCAGCTTAGTGAAAGGGGCAGACTACGAGCAGTACGTC. This translates into CASSLVKGADYEQYV. The V gene is TRBV5-5, the J gene TRBJ2-7; D may be TRBD1 (5 bases). This CDR3 spans 15 amino acids. The germline CDR1 and CDR2 sequences are SGHKS and YYEKEE (reference sequence). The V end was cut by 2 bases, the J end by 3 bases, with 15 bases between.

Concerning this clone itself: Other nucleotide sequences in the sample specify the same CDR3. The chain is built from TRBV5-4 and TRBJ1-3; D is unclear. This CDR3 has 13 residues. Between the trimmed V and J ends, which lost 1 base and 2 bases, there was a span of 4 bases. Germline-derived CDR1 and CDR2 are SGHNT and YYREEE (reference sequence). DNA for the CDR3: TGTGCCAGCAGCTTGCAGGCTGGAAACACCATATATTTT. This translates into CASSLQAGNTIYF.

The V call is TRBV24-1, the J call TRBJ2-3, with a possible D match to TRBD1 (6 bases). This CDR3 spans 11 amino acids. Trimming removed 7 bases from V and 9 bases from J, with 10 bases in between. The germline V gene encodes CDR1 KGHDR and CDR2 SFDVKD. The CDR3: CATSQGKTQYF. As DNA, the CDR3 is TGTGCCACCAGCCAGGGGAAGACGCAGTATTTT.

Regarding this clone: Mismatch with germline at one junction end may stem from a read error. V usage is TRBV7-7 and J usage is TRBJ2-3, with TRBD2 identical over 11 bases. Germline V gives CDR1 SSHAT, CDR2 FNYEAQ (reference sequence). CDR3 size: 15 residues. DNA for the CDR3: TGTGCTAGCAGCTTAGCGGGAGGGCCTCAAGATACGCAGTATTTT. It is translated as CASSLAGGPQDTQYF.

The chain carries TRBV4-2 and TRBJ2-3; 10 positions agree with TRBD2. Germline-derived CDR1 and CDR2 are LGHNA and YNFKEQ. The CDR3 spans 18 residues. V shed 0 bases and J 0 bases; nucleotides not matched to a gene: 6. The CDR3 coding sequence is TGTGCCAGCAGCCAAGATAGTCCTAGCGGGAGTAGCACAGATACGCAGTATTTT. This encodes CASSQDSPSGSSTDTQYF.

The chain joins TRBV7-8 to TRBJ2-7; D gene ambiguous. The CDR3 covers 14 residues. Germline V gene sequence: CDR1 SGHVS, CDR2 FQNEAQ. V was shortened by 0 bases and J by 4 bases, with 10 bases between the two germline ends. Written as DNA, the CDR3 is TGTGCCAGCAGCTTAGCCGACTCTGGTTACGAGCAGTACTTC. This gives the protein CASSLADSGYEQYF.